This TCR beta chain stems from a study of blood T cell repertoires in COVID-19. This table comes from immunoSEQ multiplex PCR, and its TCRdb copy is limited to in-frame clones, with some not included. The sample includes more than 95,000 clones, roughly four fifths of them seen just once. Trimming removed 5 bases from V and 6 bases from J; junction bases left unmatched: 9. This CDR3 is 15 amino acids long. CDR1 and CDR2 (germline): SGHTA, FQGNSA. The V gene is TRBV7-2, the J gene TRBJ2-7; 11 nucleotides agree with TRBD2. This receptor was taken from a woman of 80 years or more with active or convalescent COVID-19. Source material: peripheral blood. As DNA, the CDR3 is TGTGCCAGCAGCCCCGATAGCGGGAGGGCCGGCGAGCAGTACTTC. Translation gives CASSPDSGRAGEQYF.